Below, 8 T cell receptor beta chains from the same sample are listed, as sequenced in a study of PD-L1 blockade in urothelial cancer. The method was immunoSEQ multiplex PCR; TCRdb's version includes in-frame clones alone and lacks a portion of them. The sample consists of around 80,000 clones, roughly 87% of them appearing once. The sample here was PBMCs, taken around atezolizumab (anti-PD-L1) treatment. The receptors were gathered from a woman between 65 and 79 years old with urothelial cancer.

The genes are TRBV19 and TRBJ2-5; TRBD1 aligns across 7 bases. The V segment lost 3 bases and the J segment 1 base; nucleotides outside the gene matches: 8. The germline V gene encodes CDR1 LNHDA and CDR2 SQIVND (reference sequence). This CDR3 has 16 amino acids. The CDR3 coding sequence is TGTGCCAGTAGTATCTGGACAGGCCCCATCCAAGAGACCCAGTACTTC. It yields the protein CASSIWTGPIQETQYF.

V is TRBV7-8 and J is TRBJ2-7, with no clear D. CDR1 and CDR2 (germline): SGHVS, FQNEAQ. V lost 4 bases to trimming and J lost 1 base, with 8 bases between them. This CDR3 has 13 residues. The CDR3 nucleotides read TGTGCCAGCAGCTCCACTTTTTCCTACGAGCAGTACTTC. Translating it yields CASSSTFSYEQYF.

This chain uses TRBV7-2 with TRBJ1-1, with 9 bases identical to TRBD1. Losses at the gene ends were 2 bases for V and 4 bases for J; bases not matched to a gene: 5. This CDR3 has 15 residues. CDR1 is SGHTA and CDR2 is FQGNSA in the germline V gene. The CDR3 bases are TGTGCCAGCAGCTTATTAAGACAGGGGGGCACTGAAGCTTTCTTT. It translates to CASSLLRQGGTEAFF.

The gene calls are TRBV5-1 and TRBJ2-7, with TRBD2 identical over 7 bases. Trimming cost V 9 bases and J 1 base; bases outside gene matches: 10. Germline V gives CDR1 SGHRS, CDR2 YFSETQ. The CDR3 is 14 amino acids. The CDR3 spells CATSTGTTSYEQYF. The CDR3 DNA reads TGCGCCACCTCTACCGGGACTACGTCCTACGAGCAGTACTTC.

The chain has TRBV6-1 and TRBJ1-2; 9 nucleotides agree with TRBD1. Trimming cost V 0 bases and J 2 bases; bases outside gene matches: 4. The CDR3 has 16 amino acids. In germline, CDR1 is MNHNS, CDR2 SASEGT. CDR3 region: CASSEAGQGLNYGYTF. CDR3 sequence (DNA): TGTGCCAGCAGTGAAGCGGGACAGGGCCTGAACTATGGCTACACCTTC.

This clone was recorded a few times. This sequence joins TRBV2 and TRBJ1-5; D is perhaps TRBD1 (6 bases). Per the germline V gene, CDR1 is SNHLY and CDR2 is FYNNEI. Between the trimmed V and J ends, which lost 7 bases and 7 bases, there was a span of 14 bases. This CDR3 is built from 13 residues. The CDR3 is CASTEQGGQPQHF. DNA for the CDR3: TGTGCCAGCACGGAACAGGGTGGACAGCCCCAGCATTTT.

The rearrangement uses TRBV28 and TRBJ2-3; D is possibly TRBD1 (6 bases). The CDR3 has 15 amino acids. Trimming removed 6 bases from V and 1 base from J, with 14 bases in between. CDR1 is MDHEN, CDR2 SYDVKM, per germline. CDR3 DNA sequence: TGTGCCAGCAGACCATGGACAGCGGGCACAGATACGCAGTATTTT. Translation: CASRPWTAGTDTQYF.

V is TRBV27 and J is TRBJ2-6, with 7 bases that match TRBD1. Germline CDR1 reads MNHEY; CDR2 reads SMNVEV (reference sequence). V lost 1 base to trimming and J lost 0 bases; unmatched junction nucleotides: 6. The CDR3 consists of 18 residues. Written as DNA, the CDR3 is TGTGCCAGCAGTTTATACGGGACAGCTTTCTCTGGGGCCAACGTCCTGACTTTC. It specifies CASSLYGTAFSGANVLTF.